This T cell receptor (beta chain) comes out of a study of early T cells in non-severe SARS-CoV-2 infection. About the research overall: Sequencing of unsorted whole blood was done on bulk RNA, leaving chains unpaired. General study results and limits: VDJdb-based matching was biased toward anti-spike CD8 responses and missed private and CD4 specificities.

In regard to this clonotype: As yet, its antigen is unknown.

V lost 5 bases and J 4 bases, leaving 15 bases between the germline ends. The CDR3 totals 14 residues. Germline CDR1 is MDHEN and CDR2 is SYDVKM. Unique molecular identifier tags were affixed to discrete cDNA molecules. TCRdb passed the 5' RACE reads through MiXCR, listing each CDR3 protein once. The sample includes roughly 56,000 distinct CDR3 sequences, more than 12% of them seen just once. The clonotype comes from an adult who was a healthcare worker with PCR-confirmed SARS-CoV-2 infection or an uninfected control (not recorded which). Sequenced here: whole blood, sampled at baseline. The chain carries TRBV28 and TRBJ2-7; D is unresolved. The CDR3 nucleotides are TGTGCCAGCAGTCCCGACACTACGCCTTACGAGCAGTACTTC. Its translation is CASSPDTTPYEQYF.